These 21 T cell receptor beta chains share one sample of origin, sequenced in a study of shared clonotypes between healthy human individuals. The table came from immunoSEQ multiplex PCR; TCRdb's copy has only in-frame clones and leaves some out. The profile shows approximately 1.4 million clones, nearly 99% of them singletons. Sequences were obtained from naive CD4+ T cells sorted from blood. Regarding subset: CD45RA+ positively selected. The receptors shown here come from a man between 25 and 39 years old in good health.

CDR3 residues: CASSLTRGRETQYF. CDR3 bases: TGTGCCAGTTCCCTGACCAGGGGGCGGGAGACCCAGTACTTC. The chain employs TRBV19 and TRBJ2-5; 8 nucleotides align to TRBD1. The ends lost 8 bases at V and 5 bases at J; junction bases unmatched: 10. Germline values: CDR1 LNHDA, CDR2 SQIVND (reference sequence). This CDR3 contains 14 residues.

The rearrangement uses TRBV11-2 and TRBJ2-5; 7 bases align to TRBD1. CDR1 and CDR2 (germline): SGHAT, FQNNGV. The CDR3 is made up of 16 amino acids. Losses at the gene ends were 3 bases for V and 5 bases for J; bases not matched to a gene: 12. In DNA form, the CDR3 reads TGTGCCAGCAGCTTCTACCCACAGGGGAAAGGGGAGACCCAGTACTTC. Its protein is CASSFYPQGKGETQYF.

The chain recombines TRBV7-9 with TRBJ1-4; D call uncertain. This CDR3 has 14 residues. V was shortened by 5 bases and J by 5 bases, with 12 bases between the two germline ends. Germline CDR1 and CDR2: SEHNR and FQNEAQ (reference sequence). CDR3: CASSPASRNEKLFF. CDR3 bases: TGTGCCAGCAGCCCTGCCTCCCGGAATGAAAAACTGTTTTTT.

The genes are TRBV10-1 and TRBJ2-7; D is perhaps TRBD1 or TRBD2 (5 bases each). From germline, CDR1 is WNHNN and CDR2 SYGVQD (reference sequence). Deletions cut 5 bases from V and 6 bases from J, with 14 bases between. The length of the CDR3 is 13 residues. The chain's CDR3 is CASSPQGGLEQYF. The CDR3 DNA reads TGCGCCAGCAGTCCGCAGGGCGGGCTCGAGCAGTACTTC.

The chain joins TRBV28 to TRBJ2-1, with 13 bases fitting TRBD2. Germline loops: CDR1 MDHEN, CDR2 SYDVKM. The junction had 3 bases not matched to a gene; V was cut back by 6 bases and J by 1 base. The CDR3 contains 16 residues. The CDR3 nucleotides read TGTGCCAGCAGGTGGACTAGCGGGAGTTCCTACAATGAGCAGTTCTTC. It yields the protein CASRWTSGSSYNEQFF.

This sequence joins TRBV14 and TRBJ2-7; no clear D gene. The V end was cut by 1 base, the J end by 4 bases, with 8 bases between. This CDR3 spans 13 amino acids. Germline values: CDR1 SGHDN, CDR2 FVKESK. In nucleotides, the CDR3 is TGTGCCAGCAGCCAAGTACTACTGTACGAGCAGTACTTC. It specifies CASSQVLLYEQYF.

This chain joins TRBV11-3 and TRBJ2-7; D unresolved. There are 13 residues in the CDR3. Germline loops: CDR1 SGHNT, CDR2 YENEEA. V lost 3 bases and J lost 1, with 7 bases in between. The CDR3 DNA follows: TGTGCCAGCAGCTTTGAGGAATCCTACGAGCAGTACTTC. Protein product: CASSFEESYEQYF.

The J gene is TRBJ2-3, the V gene TRBV9; tentatively, D is TRBD2 (6 bases). This CDR3 has 14 residues. V lost 2 bases and J 9 bases, leaving 16 bases between the germline ends. Germline-derived CDR1 and CDR2 are SGDLS and YYNGEE. The CDR3 protein is CASSVWGEASTQYF. The CDR3 DNA follows: TGTGCCAGCAGCGTTTGGGGGGAGGCCTCAACGCAGTATTTT.

This chain uses TRBV9 with TRBJ2-5; 9 bases match TRBD2. CDR1 and CDR2 (germline): SGDLS, YYNGEE. V shed 4 bases and J 1 base; nucleotides not matched to a gene: 5. CDR3 size: 15 residues. CDR3 sequence: CASSPGTSLQETQYF. The CDR3, as DNA: TGTGCCAGCAGCCCTGGGACTAGCCTCCAAGAGACCCAGTACTTC.

The gene calls are TRBV4-3 and TRBJ2-2, with TRBD2 matching 11 bases. Trimming at V came to 3 bases and at J to 4 bases, leaving 16 bases not matched to a gene. The CDR3 totals 20 residues. Germline-derived CDR1 and CDR2 are LGHNA and YSLEER. CDR3 DNA sequence: TGCGCCAGCAGCCAGCGACCTACGGCGCTAGCGGGAGGTGGCACCGGGGAGCTGTTTTTT. Protein product: CASSQRPTALAGGGTGELFF.

The gene calls are TRBV5-6 and TRBJ1-1; 7 nucleotides agree with TRBD1. CDR3 size: 13 residues. Germline V gene data show CDR1 as SGHDT and CDR2 as YYEEEE. Trimming took 5 bases from V and 9 from J; bases not matched to a gene: 10. The DNA of the CDR3 is TGTGCCAGCAGTTTTGGATCCAGGGGGAAAGCTTTCTTT. Translated: CASSFGSRGKAFF.

This chain uses TRBV5-1 with TRBJ2-2; no reliable D call. Trimming removed 0 bases at V and 3 bases at J, with 12 bases between. From germline, CDR1 is SGHRS and CDR2 YFSETQ. This CDR3 spans 16 amino acids. DNA for the CDR3: TGCGCCAGCAGCTTGGACCCTAGTATTTACACCGGGGAGCTGTTTTTT. It specifies CASSLDPSIYTGELFF.

The genes are TRBV5-1 and TRBJ2-2; no clear D. CDR1 is SGHRS, CDR2 YFSETQ, per germline. V lost 4 bases to trimming and J lost 0 bases, with 7 bases between them. This CDR3 has 14 residues. In DNA, the CDR3 is TGCGCCAGCAGCCCTTCAGCGAACACCGGGGAGCTGTTTTTT. This sequence encodes CASSPSANTGELFF.

As concerns this clone: A junction end diverges from the germline sequence, so it may reflect a read error. The CDR3 DNA reads as TGTGCTAGCAGTTTAACGCTCCCCCCCCACGAGCAGTACTTC. It yields the protein CASSLTLPPHEQYF. The gene calls are TRBV28 and TRBJ2-7; the D is unclear. The germline CDR1 and CDR2 sequences are MDHEN and SYDVKM. This CDR3 region has 14 residues.

This chain links TRBV9 with TRBJ2-3; TRBD2 might be the D (6 bases). Germline loops: CDR1 SGDLS, CDR2 YYNGEE. CDR3 size: 15 residues. V lost 4 bases, J lost 4 bases, and 16 bases lay in between. CDR3 coding DNA: TGTGCCAGCAGCCCTGGGGGGAGTCTCGCAGATACGCAGTATTTT. Translating gives CASSPGGSLADTQYF.

The chain is built from TRBV4-1 and TRBJ2-7; the D gene could be TRBD1 or TRBD2 (5 bases each). This CDR3 is 18 amino acids long. V lost 1 base, J lost 0 bases, and 19 bases lay in between. CDR1 is MGHRA, CDR2 YSYEKL, per germline. CDR3 nucleotide sequence: TGCGCCAGCAGCCAAGGCCCTTCCGGGACCGATAGCTCCTACGAGCAGTACTTC. This translates into CASSQGPSGTDSSYEQYF.

J is TRBJ1-3 and V is TRBV30; TRBD1 matches at 7 bases. The CDR3 contains 14 residues. CDR1 and CDR2 (germline): GTSNPN, SVGIG (reference sequence). Trimming cost V 5 bases and J 7 bases; bases outside gene matches: 11. CDR3 in DNA: TGTGCCTGGGCTCGGACAGGTAGTTGGAACACCATATATTTT. It encodes CAWARTGSWNTIYF.

As regards this clone: This same CDR3 is encoded by further DNA sequences in the sample. This rearrangement joins TRBV6-5 to TRBJ2-5; a possible D gene is TRBD2 (5 bases). This CDR3 has 13 residues. With 4 bases removed from V and 5 bases from J, the gap between germline ends came to 11 bases. Per the germline V gene, CDR1 is MNHEY and CDR2 is SVGAGI. The CDR3 DNA is TGTGCCAGCAGTTTTCCAGGCGGGGAGACCCAGTACTTC. Translating it yields CASSFPGGETQYF.

The genes are TRBV28 and TRBJ2-1; TRBD2 is a possible D gene (5 bases). This CDR3 is built from 13 residues. The V end was cut by 3 bases, the J end by 8 bases, with 11 bases between. Germline-derived CDR1 and CDR2 are MDHEN and SYDVKM. This chain's CDR3 is CASSLVDLDEQFF. DNA for the CDR3: TGTGCCAGCAGTTTGGTGGACTTAGATGAGCAGTTCTTC. Complete variable domain (other parts from reference TRBV28 and TRBJ2-1): DVKVTQSSRYLVKRTGEKVFLECVQDMDHENMFWYRQDPGLGLRLIYFSYDVKMKEKGDIPEGYSVSREKKERFSLILESASTNQTSMYLCASSLVDLDEQFFGPGTRLTVL.

V and J are TRBV30 and TRBJ2-6; no definite D call. Trimming stripped 0 bases from V and 3 bases from J, with 3 bases between. Germline CDR1 reads GTSNPN; CDR2 reads SVGIG (reference sequence). CDR3 length: 13 amino acids. CDR3 bases: TGTGCCTGGAGTGTAGGTGGGGCCAACGTCCTGACTTTC. Translation: CAWSVGGANVLTF.

The genes are TRBV29-1 and TRBJ2-7, with 9 bases identical to TRBD1. This CDR3 spans 14 amino acids. With 6 bases clipped from V and 4 bases from J, the junction kept 10 bases outside the gene matches. The germline CDR1 and CDR2 sequences are SQVTM and ANQGSEA. The CDR3 region is CSVGRGTGPYEQYF. CDR3 nucleotide sequence: TGCAGCGTGGGGAGGGGGACAGGGCCTTACGAGCAGTACTTC.